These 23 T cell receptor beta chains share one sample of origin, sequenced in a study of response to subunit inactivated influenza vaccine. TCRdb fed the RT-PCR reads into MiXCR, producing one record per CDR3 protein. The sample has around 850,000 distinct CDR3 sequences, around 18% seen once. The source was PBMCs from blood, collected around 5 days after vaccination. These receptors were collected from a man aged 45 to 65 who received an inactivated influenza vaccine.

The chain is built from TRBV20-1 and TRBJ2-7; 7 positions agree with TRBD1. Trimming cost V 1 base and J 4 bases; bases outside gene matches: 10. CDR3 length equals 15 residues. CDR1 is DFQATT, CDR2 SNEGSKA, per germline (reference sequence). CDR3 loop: CSARVRPGQRYEQYF. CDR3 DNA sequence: TGCAGTGCTAGAGTCCGGCCGGGACAGAGGTACGAGCAGTACTTC.

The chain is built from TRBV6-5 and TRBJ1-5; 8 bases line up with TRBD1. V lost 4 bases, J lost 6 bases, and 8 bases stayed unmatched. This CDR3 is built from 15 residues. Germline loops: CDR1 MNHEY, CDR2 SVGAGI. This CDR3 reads CASSSGQGGSQPQHF. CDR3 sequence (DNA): TGTGCCAGCAGTTCCGGACAGGGTGGAAGTCAGCCCCAGCATTTT.

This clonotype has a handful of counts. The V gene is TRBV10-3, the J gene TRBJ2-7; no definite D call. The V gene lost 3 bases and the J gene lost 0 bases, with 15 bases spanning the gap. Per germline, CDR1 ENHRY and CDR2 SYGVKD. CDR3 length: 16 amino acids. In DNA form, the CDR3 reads TGTGCCATCAGTGACCCCACGGCTGCGAGCTCCTACGAGCAGTACTTC. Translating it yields CAISDPTAASSYEQYF.

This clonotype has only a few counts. The CDR3 DNA reads TGTGCCAGCAGCTTCAAAAGGGAAAGCACAGATACGCAGTATTTT. It translates to CASSFKRESTDTQYF. The V and J genes are TRBV7-2 and TRBJ2-3; no firm D call. Germline V gives CDR1 SGHTA, CDR2 FQGNSA. Between the trimmed V and J ends, which lost 3 bases and 0 bases, there was a span of 10 bases. The CDR3 sequence is 15 residues long.

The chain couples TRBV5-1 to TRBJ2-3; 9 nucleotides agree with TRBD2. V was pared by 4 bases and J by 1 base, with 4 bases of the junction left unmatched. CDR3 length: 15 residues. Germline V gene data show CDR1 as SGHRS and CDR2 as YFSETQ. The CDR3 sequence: CASSMTSGRTDTQYF. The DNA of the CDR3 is TGCGCCAGCAGCATGACTAGCGGCCGCACAGATACGCAGTATTTT.

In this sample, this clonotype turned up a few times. The CDR3 coding sequence is TGCAGTGCTAGAGATCGATTGAATAGCGGGGGAGCCGGGGAGCTGTTTTTT. It translates to CSARDRLNSGGAGELFF. This chain links TRBV20-1 with TRBJ2-2; 9 bases fit TRBD2. The V segment lost 0 bases and the J segment 6 bases; nucleotides outside the gene matches: 11. This CDR3 spans 17 amino acids. In germline, CDR1 is DFQATT, CDR2 SNEGSKA (reference sequence).

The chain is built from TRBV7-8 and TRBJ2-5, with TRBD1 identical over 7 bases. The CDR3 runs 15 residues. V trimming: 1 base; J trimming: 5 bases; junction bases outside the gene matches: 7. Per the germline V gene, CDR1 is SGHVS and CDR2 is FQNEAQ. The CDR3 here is CASSLVPGQWETQYF. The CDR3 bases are TGTGCCAGCAGCTTAGTACCGGGACAGTGGGAGACCCAGTACTTC.

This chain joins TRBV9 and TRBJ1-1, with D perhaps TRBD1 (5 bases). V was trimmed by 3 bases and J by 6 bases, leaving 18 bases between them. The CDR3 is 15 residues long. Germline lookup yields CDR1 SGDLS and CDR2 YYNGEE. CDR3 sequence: CASSASPSEGSEAFF. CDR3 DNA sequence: TGTGCCAGCAGCGCTTCTCCGAGTGAGGGGTCTGAAGCTTTCTTT.

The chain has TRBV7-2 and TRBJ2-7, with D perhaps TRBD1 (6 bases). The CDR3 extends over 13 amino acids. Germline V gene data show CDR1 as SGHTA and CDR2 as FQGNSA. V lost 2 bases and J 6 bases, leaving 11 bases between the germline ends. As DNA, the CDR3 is TGTGCCAGCAGCTTATTACTAGGGGGCGAGCAGTACTTC. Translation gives CASSLLLGGEQYF.

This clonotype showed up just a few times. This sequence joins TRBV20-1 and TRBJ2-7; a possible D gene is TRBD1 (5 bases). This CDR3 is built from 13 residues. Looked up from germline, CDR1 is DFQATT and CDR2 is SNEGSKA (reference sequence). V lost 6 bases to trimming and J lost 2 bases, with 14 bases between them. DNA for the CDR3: TGCAGTGCCCTATCAGGGTCAGCCTACGAGCAGTACTTC. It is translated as CSALSGSAYEQYF.

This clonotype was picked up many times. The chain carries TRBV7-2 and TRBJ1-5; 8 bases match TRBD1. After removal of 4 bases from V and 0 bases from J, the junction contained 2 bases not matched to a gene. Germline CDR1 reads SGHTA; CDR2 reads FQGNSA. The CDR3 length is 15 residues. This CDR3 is CASSYRGGSNQPQHF. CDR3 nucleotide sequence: TGTGCCAGCAGCTACAGGGGGGGTAGCAATCAGCCCCAGCATTTT.

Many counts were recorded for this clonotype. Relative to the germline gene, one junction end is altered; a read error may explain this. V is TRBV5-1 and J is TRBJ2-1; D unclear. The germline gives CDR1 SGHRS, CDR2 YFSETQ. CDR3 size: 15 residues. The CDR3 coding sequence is TGTGCCAGCAGCTTAGGTCAGAGCTCCTACAATGAGCAGTTCTTC. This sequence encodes CASSLGQSSYNEQFF.

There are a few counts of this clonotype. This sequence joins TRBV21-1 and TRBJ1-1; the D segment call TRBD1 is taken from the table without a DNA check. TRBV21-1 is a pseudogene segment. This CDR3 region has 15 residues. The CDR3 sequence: CASSKGEGGRAEAFF. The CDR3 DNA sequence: TGTGCCAGCAGCAAAGGGGAGGGGGGGCGAGCTGAAGCTTTCTTT.

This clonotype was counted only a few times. CDR3 in DNA: TGTGCCAGCAGCACCCTAGGCGGTAGGGATACGCAGTATTTT. As protein: CASSTLGGRDTQYF. This chain connects TRBV7-2 to TRBJ2-3, with D hard to call. The CDR3 contains 14 residues. From germline, CDR1 is SGHTA and CDR2 FQGNSA. V was pared by 5 bases and J by 6 bases, with 15 bases between.

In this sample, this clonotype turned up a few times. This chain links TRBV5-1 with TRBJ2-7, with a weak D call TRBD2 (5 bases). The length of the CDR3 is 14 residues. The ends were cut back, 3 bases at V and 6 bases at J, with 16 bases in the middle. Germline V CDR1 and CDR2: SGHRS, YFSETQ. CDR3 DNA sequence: TGCGCCAGCAGCTCGGGATTTCAGGCGGCCGAGCAGTACTTC. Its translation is CASSSGFQAAEQYF.

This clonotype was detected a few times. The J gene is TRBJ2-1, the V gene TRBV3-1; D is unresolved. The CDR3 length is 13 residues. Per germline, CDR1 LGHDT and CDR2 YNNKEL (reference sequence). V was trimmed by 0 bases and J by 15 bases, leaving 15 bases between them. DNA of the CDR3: TGTGCCAGCAGCCAAGATGCAGGCAGCCACCTGTTCTTC. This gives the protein CASSQDAGSHLFF.

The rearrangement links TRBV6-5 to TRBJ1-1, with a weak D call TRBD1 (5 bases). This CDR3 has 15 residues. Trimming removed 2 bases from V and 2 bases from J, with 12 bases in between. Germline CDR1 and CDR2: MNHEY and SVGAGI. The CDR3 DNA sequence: TGTGCCAGCAGTTACCCCGGGGCTACAAACACTGAAGCTTTCTTT. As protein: CASSYPGATNTEAFF.

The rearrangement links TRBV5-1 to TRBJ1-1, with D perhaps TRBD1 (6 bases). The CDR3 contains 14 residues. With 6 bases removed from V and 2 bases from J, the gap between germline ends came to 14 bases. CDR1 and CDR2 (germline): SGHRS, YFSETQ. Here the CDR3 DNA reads TGCGCCAGCAAACCCGGGACATCAAACACTGAAGCTTTCTTT. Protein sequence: CASKPGTSNTEAFF.

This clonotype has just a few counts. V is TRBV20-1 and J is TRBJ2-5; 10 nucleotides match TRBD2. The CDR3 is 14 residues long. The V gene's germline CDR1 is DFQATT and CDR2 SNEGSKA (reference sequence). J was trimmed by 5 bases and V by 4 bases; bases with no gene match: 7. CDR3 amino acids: CSAIQREGRETQYF. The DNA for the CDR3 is TGCAGTGCTATACAGCGGGAGGGCCGTGAGACCCAGTACTTC.

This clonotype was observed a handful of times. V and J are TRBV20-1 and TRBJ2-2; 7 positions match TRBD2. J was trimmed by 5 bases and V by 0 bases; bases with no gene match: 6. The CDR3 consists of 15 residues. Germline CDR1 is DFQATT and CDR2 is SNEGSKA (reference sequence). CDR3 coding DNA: TGCAGTGCTAGAGATCGGGGGAGGGCAACCGGGGAGCTGTTTTTT. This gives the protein CSARDRGRATGELFF.

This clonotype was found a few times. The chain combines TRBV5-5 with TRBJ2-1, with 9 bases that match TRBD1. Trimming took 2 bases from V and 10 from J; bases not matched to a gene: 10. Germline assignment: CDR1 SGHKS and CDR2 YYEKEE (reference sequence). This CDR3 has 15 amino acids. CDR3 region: CASSLTGGAWIEQFF. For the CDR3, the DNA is TGTGCCAGCAGCTTAACAGGGGGCGCGTGGATCGAGCAGTTCTTC.

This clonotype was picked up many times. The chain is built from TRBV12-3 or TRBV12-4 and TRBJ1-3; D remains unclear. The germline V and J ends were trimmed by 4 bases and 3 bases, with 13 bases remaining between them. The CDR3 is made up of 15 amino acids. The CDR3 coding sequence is TGTGCCAGCAGTTCACCGGGAGGTGGTGGAAACACCATATATTTT. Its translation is CASSSPGGGGNTIYF.

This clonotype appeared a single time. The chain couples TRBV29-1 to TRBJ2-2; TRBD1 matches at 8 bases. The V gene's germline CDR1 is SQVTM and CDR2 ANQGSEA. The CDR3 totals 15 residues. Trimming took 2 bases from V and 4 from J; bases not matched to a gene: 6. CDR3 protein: CSVEPQGAGTGELFF. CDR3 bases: TGCAGCGTTGAACCTCAGGGGGCGGGCACCGGGGAGCTGTTTTTT.